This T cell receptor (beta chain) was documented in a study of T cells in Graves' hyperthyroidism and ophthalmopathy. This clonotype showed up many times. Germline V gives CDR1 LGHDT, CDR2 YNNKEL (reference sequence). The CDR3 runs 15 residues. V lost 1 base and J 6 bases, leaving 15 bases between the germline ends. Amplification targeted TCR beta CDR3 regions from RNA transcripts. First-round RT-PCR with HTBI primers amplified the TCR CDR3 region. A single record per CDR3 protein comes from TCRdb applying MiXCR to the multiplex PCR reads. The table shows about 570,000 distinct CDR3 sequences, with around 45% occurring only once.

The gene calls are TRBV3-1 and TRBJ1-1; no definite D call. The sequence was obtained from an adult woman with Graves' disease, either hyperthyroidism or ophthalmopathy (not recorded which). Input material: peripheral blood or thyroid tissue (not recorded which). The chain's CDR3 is CASSQGGREYSEAFF. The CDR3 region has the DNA TGTGCCAGCAGCCAAGGGGGAAGGGAGTACTCTGAAGCTTTCTTT.